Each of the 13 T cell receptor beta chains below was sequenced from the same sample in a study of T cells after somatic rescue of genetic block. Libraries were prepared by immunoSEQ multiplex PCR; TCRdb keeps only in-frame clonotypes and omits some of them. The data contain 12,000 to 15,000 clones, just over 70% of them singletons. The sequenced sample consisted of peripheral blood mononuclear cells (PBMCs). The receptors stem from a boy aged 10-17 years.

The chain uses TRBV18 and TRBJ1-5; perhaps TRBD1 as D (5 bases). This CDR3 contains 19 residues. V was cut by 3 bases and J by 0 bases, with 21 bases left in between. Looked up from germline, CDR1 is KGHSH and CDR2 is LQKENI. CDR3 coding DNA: TGTGCCAGCTCACCTTACTCAGGGCACGGGACGAATAGCAATCAGCCCCAGCATTTT. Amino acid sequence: CASSPYSGHGTNSNQPQHF.

The CDR3: CASTPGQGAQGYTF. The CDR3 DNA reads TGCGCCAGCACTCCGGGACAGGGGGCTCAAGGCTACACCTTC. The chain carries TRBV4-1 and TRBJ1-2; TRBD1 matches 12 bases. The CDR3 totals 14 residues. Germline lookup yields CDR1 MGHRA and CDR2 YSYEKL. V was pared by 7 bases and J by 8 bases, with 8 bases of the junction left unmatched.

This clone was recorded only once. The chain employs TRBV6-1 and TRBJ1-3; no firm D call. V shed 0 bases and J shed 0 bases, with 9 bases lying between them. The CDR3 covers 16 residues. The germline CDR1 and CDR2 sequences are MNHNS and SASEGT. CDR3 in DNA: TGTGCCAGCAGTGAAGCAAAACGGCACTCTGGAAACACCATATATTTT. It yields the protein CASSEAKRHSGNTIYF.

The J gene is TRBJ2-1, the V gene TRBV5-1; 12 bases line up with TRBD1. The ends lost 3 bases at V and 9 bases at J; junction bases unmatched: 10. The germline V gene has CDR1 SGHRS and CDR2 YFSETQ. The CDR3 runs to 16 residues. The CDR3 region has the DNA TGCGCCAGCAGCTACCTCCCGGGACAGGGGGCTGGTGAGCAGTTCTTC. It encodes CASSYLPGQGAGEQFF.

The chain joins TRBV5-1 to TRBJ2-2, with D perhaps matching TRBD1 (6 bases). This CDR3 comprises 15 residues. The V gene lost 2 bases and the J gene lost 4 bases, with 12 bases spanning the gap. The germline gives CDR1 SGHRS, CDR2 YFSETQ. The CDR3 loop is CASSFQGRGTGELFF. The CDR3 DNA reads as TGCGCCAGCAGCTTTCAGGGGCGCGGCACCGGGGAGCTGTTTTTT.

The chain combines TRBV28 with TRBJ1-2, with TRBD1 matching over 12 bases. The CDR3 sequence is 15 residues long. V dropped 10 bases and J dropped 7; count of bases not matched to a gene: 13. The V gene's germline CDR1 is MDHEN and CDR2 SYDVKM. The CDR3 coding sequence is TGTGCCACCCCGCCCGGGACAGGGGGCGTGTTTGGCTACACCTTC. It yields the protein CATPPGTGGVFGYTF.

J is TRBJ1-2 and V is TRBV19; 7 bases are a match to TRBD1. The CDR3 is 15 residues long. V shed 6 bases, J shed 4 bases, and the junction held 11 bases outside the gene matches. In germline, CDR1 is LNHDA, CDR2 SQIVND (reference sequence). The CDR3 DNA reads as TGTGCCAGTAGGATCGGGACAGTTGGCGGCTATGGCTACACCTTC. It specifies CASRIGTVGGYGYTF.

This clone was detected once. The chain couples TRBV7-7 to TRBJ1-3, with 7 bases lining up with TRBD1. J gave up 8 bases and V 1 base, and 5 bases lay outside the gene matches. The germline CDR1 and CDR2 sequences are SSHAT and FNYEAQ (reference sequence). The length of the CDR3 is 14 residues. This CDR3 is CASSLGGGADTIYF. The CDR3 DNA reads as TGTGCCAGCAGCTTAGGAGGGGGCGCGGACACCATATATTTT.

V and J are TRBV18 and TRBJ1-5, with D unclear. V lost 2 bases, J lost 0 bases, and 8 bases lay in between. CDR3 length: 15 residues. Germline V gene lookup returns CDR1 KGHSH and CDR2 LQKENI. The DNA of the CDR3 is TGTGCCAGCTCACCAAGAGAGGGTAGCAATCAGCCCCAGCATTTT. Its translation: CASSPREGSNQPQHF. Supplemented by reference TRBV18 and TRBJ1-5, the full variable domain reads NAGVMQNPRHLVRRRGQEARLRCSPMKGHSHVYWYRQLPEEGLKFMVYLQKENIIDESGMPKERFSAEFPKEGPSILRIQQVVRGDSAAYFCASSPREGSNQPQHFGDGTRLSIL.

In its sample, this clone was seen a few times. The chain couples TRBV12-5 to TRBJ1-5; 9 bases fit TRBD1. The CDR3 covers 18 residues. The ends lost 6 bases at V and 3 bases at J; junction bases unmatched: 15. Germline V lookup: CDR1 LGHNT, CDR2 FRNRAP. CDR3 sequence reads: CASGVLRDRESFNQPQHF. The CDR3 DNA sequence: TGTGCTAGTGGGGTGCTAAGGGACAGGGAATCTTTCAATCAGCCCCAGCATTTT.

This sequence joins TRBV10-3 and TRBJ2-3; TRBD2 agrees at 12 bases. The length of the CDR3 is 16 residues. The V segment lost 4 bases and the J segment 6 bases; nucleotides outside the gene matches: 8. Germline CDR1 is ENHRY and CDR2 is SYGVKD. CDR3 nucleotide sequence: TGTGCCATCAGTGCCTTACTAGCGGGAGGCTGGGATACGCAGTATTTT. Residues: CAISALLAGGWDTQYF.

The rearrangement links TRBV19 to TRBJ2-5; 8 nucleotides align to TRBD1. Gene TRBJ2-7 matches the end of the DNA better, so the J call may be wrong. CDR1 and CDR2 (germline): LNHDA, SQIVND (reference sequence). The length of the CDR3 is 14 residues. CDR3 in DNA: TGTGCCAGTAGCTTCAGGGGGCCCAACTACGAGCAGTACTTC. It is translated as CASSFRGPNYEQYF.

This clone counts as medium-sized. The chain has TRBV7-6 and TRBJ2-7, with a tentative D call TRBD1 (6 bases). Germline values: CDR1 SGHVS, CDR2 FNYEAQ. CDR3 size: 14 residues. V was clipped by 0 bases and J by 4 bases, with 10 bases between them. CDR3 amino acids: CASSLAGHMYEQYF. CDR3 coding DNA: TGTGCCAGCAGCTTAGCGGGACATATGTACGAGCAGTACTTC. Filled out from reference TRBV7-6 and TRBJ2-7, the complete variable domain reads GAGVSQSPRYKVTKRGQDVALRCDPISGHVSLYWYRQALGQGPEFLTYFNYEAQQDKSGLPNDRFSAERPEGSISTLTIQRTEQRDSAMYRCASSLAGHMYEQYFGPGTRLTVT.